These T cell receptor beta chains were read from a single sample in a study of cytomegalovirus exposure and HLA in healthy donors. TCRdb keeps only in-frame clones here, not all; method: immunoSEQ multiplex PCR. There are roughly 240,000 clones in the sample; approximately 81% occur only once, and 0.2% to 0.3% lies in the top ten. Sequencing input: PBMCs. Source of these receptors: a girl aged 2 to 10 in good health and CMV-seronegative. CDR3s include the opening cysteine and the closing phenylalanine or tryptophan. The order of the fields is clone size, V gene, J gene, D gene, CDR3 DNA, CDR3 protein. D genes are given only for firm matches. Only some rows state a clone size, as once, few, many or a class for expanded clones.

clone size: -
V gene: TRBV18
J gene: TRBJ2-7
D gene: TRBD2
CDR3 DNA: TGTGCCAGCTCCCCGGGGGGATACGAGCAGTACTTC
CDR3 protein: CASSPGGYEQYF

clone size: -
V gene: TRBV6-5
J gene: TRBJ2-1
D gene: TRBD1
CDR3 DNA: TGTGCCAGCAGCCGGGACAGGGTTCCAAATGAGCAGTTCTTC
CDR3 protein: CASSRDRVPNEQFF

clone size: -
V gene: TRBV2
J gene: TRBJ2-7
D gene: TRBD2
CDR3 DNA: TGTGCCAGCAGGCCCCCCGGGACTAGCGGCACGAACTACGAGCAGTACTTC
CDR3 protein: CASRPPGTSGTNYEQYF

clone size: once
V gene: TRBV21-1
J gene: TRBJ1-1
D gene: -
CDR3 DNA: TGTGCCAGCAGCACTCGGACAGGGACCACTGAAGCTTTCTTT
CDR3 protein: CASSTRTGTTEAFF

clone size: -
V gene: TRBV7-3
J gene: TRBJ1-1
D gene: -
CDR3 DNA: TGTGCCAGCAGCTTAGACCTCAGGGGGAACACTGAAGCTTTCTTT
CDR3 protein: CASSLDLRGNTEAFF

clone size: -
V gene: TRBV27
J gene: TRBJ1-1
D gene: TRBD1
CDR3 DNA: TGTGCCAGCAGTTTAGACAGGGGAGATAACACTGAAGCTTTCTTT
CDR3 protein: CASSLDRGDNTEAFF

clone size: -
V gene: TRBV5-1
J gene: TRBJ1-3
D gene: TRBD1
CDR3 DNA: TGCGCCAGCAGCTTGGGAGTGACAGGGGGAAACACCATATATTTT
CDR3 protein: CASSLGVTGGNTIYF

clone size: -
V gene: TRBV15
J gene: TRBJ1-1
D gene: TRBD1
CDR3 DNA: TGTGCCACCAGCATTCCACAGGGGTTGGGGACTGAAGCTTTCTTT
CDR3 protein: CATSIPQGLGTEAFF

clone size: -
V gene: TRBV5-1
J gene: TRBJ1-4
D gene: TRBD1
CDR3 DNA: TGCGCCAGTAACAGGGGGTCTACAACTAATGAAAAACTGTTTTTT
CDR3 protein: CASNRGSTTNEKLFF

clone size: -
V gene: TRBV6-1
J gene: TRBJ2-2
D gene: TRBD2
CDR3 DNA: TGTGCCAGCAGTGAAGACAGACCTAGCGGGTGGAACACCGGGGAGCTGTTTTTT
CDR3 protein: CASSEDRPSGWNTGELFF

clone size: -
V gene: TRBV18
J gene: TRBJ1-1
D gene: -
CDR3 DNA: TGTGCCAGCTCACCCCCCGGAGGGAACGTGAACACTGAAGCTTTCTTT
CDR3 protein: CASSPPGGNVNTEAFF

clone size: -
V gene: TRBV5-1
J gene: TRBJ2-7
D gene: TRBD2
CDR3 DNA: TGCGCCAGCAGCTCCCCCGGGACTACCTACGAGCAGTACTTC
CDR3 protein: CASSSPGTTYEQYF

clone size: -
V gene: TRBV18
J gene: TRBJ1-2
D gene: TRBD1
CDR3 DNA: TGTGCCAGCTACCGGGACAGGGATGACTATGGCTACACCTTC
CDR3 protein: CASYRDRDDYGYTF

clone size: -
V gene: TRBV9
J gene: TRBJ2-3
D gene: -
CDR3 DNA: TGTGCCAGCAGCGTAGCTACTAGAACAGATACGCAGTATTTT
CDR3 protein: CASSVATRTDTQYF

clone size: -
V gene: TRBV7-8
J gene: TRBJ1-4
D gene: TRBD1
CDR3 DNA: TGTGCCAGCAGCTTATCCCGACAGGGGCGTAATGAAAAACTGTTTTTT
CDR3 protein: CASSLSRQGRNEKLFF

clone size: -
V gene: TRBV6-5
J gene: TRBJ2-7
D gene: TRBD2
CDR3 DNA: TGTGCCAGCAGAGACTCCGGGACTAGTCCTGTTGAGCAGTACTTC
CDR3 protein: CASRDSGTSPVEQYF

clone size: -
V gene: TRBV19
J gene: TRBJ1-6
D gene: TRBD1
CDR3 DNA: TGTGCCAGTAGTATAGGTCGGACAGGGGGATCACCCCTCCACTTT
CDR3 protein: CASSIGRTGGSPLHF

clone size: -
V gene: TRBV6-1
J gene: TRBJ2-5
D gene: -
CDR3 DNA: TGTGCCAGCAGTGAAGTACGCCGGGGGGCTGAGACCCAGTACTTC
CDR3 protein: CASSEVRRGAETQYF

clone size: -
V gene: TRBV30
J gene: TRBJ1-2
D gene: TRBD1
CDR3 DNA: TGTGCCTGGAGTTCAGGGGGCTCTAACTATGGCTACACCTTC
CDR3 protein: CAWSSGGSNYGYTF

clone size: -
V gene: TRBV6-6
J gene: TRBJ1-5
D gene: -
CDR3 DNA: TGTGCCAGCAGTTACTCGCCGAGGGCAGGGGCGCAGCCCCAGCATTTT
CDR3 protein: CASSYSPRAGAQPQHF

clone size: once
V gene: TRBV6-6
J gene: TRBJ1-3
D gene: -
CDR3 DNA: TGTGCCAGCAGTCCAACAGGCAACTCTGGAAACACCATATATTTT
CDR3 protein: CASSPTGNSGNTIYF

clone size: -
V gene: TRBV7-2
J gene: TRBJ1-1
D gene: -
CDR3 DNA: TGTGCCAGCAGCTTAATCGGGGACTTGAACACTGAAGCTTTCTTT
CDR3 protein: CASSLIGDLNTEAFF

clone size: -
V gene: TRBV9
J gene: TRBJ2-2
D gene: TRBD2
CDR3 DNA: TGTGCCAGCAGCGTAGTAAGTCTAGCGGGGGCCGGGGAGCTGTTTTTT
CDR3 protein: CASSVVSLAGAGELFF

clone size: -
V gene: TRBV10-1
J gene: TRBJ1-2
D gene: TRBD1
CDR3 DNA: TGCGCCAGCAGTGAGCATGAGGCAGGGGGCTATTATGGCTACACCTTC
CDR3 protein: CASSEHEAGGYYGYTF

clone size: -
V gene: TRBV5-1
J gene: TRBJ2-2
D gene: TRBD2
CDR3 DNA: TGCGCCAGCAGCACCCGACTTGGGAGGGCGAACACCGGGGAGCTGTTTTTT
CDR3 protein: CASSTRLGRANTGELFF

clone size: few
V gene: TRBV5-1
J gene: TRBJ2-5
D gene: TRBD2
CDR3 DNA: TGCGCCAGCAGCTTGGGGACTAGCGGCCTGGTAGAGACCCAGTACTTC
CDR3 protein: CASSLGTSGLVETQYF

clone size: -
V gene: TRBV5-1
J gene: TRBJ2-7
D gene: TRBD1
CDR3 DNA: TGCGCCAGCAGCTTGGGGACAGGGTACGAGCAGTACTTC
CDR3 protein: CASSLGTGYEQYF

clone size: -
V gene: TRBV4-1
J gene: TRBJ2-7
D gene: -
CDR3 DNA: TGCGCCAGCAGCCAAGGTTGGGAGGACGAGCAGTACTTC
CDR3 protein: CASSQGWEDEQYF

clone size: -
V gene: TRBV19
J gene: TRBJ2-3
D gene: -
CDR3 DNA: TGTGCCAGTAGTATAGACAGTCCTAGCACAGATACGCAGTATTTT
CDR3 protein: CASSIDSPSTDTQYF

clone size: -
V gene: TRBV7-2
J gene: TRBJ2-2
D gene: TRBD2
CDR3 DNA: TGTGCCAGCAGCCTCACTAGCGGGAGGAACACCGGGGAGCTGTTTTTT
CDR3 protein: CASSLTSGRNTGELFF

clone size: -
V gene: TRBV11-2
J gene: TRBJ2-7
D gene: -
CDR3 DNA: TGTGCCAGCAGCTTAGAGTCAGGGTTCTCCTACGAGCAGTACTTC
CDR3 protein: CASSLESGFSYEQYF

clone size: once
V gene: TRBV11-2
J gene: TRBJ2-7
D gene: TRBD2
CDR3 DNA: TGTGCCAGCAGCCCGAGCGGGAGCTGGTACGAGCAGTACTTC
CDR3 protein: CASSPSGSWYEQYF

clone size: few
V gene: TRBV30
J gene: TRBJ1-5
D gene: -
CDR3 DNA: TGTGCCTGGAGTGTACAGGGCAATCAGCCCCAGCATTTT
CDR3 protein: CAWSVQGNQPQHF

clone size: -
V gene: TRBV14
J gene: TRBJ2-7
D gene: -
CDR3 DNA: TGTGCCAGCAGCCAGGCCAGCGGCGAATTTTACGAGCAGTACTTC
CDR3 protein: CASSQASGEFYEQYF

clone size: -
V gene: TRBV6-1
J gene: TRBJ1-1
D gene: -
CDR3 DNA: TGTGCCAGCAACCGGGGACAGAACACTGAAGCTTTCTTT
CDR3 protein: CASNRGQNTEAFF

clone size: -
V gene: TRBV7-8
J gene: TRBJ1-4
D gene: -
CDR3 DNA: TGTGCCAGCAGCTTACGGGATCAGGGGCCCCTAAGTGAAAAACTGTTTTTT
CDR3 protein: CASSLRDQGPLSEKLFF

clone size: -
V gene: TRBV7-9
J gene: TRBJ2-7
D gene: -
CDR3 DNA: TGTGCCAGCAGCTTCGGGAACGAGCAGTACTTC
CDR3 protein: CASSFGNEQYF

clone size: -
V gene: TRBV30
J gene: TRBJ1-4
D gene: TRBD1
CDR3 DNA: TGTGCCTGGAGGCCGAAGGGGGCTGCTAATGAAAAACTGTTTTTT
CDR3 protein: CAWRPKGAANEKLFF

clone size: -
V gene: TRBV5-1
J gene: TRBJ2-7
D gene: TRBD1
CDR3 DNA: TGCGCCAGCAGTATACGCGGGGACAGGAATGCCGAGCAGTACTTC
CDR3 protein: CASSIRGDRNAEQYF

clone size: once
V gene: TRBV27
J gene: TRBJ1-2
D gene: -
CDR3 DNA: TGTGCCAGCAGTCCGGTCGCGGGGCGTTATATAATGGGTGGCTACACCTTC
CDR3 protein: CASSPVAGRYIMGGYTF

clone size: once
V gene: TRBV30
J gene: TRBJ1-5
D gene: -
CDR3 DNA: TGTGCCTGGAGAGGGGCCTTAGGGCAGGGCAATCAGCCCCAGCATTTT
CDR3 protein: CAWRGALGQGNQPQHF

clone size: -
V gene: TRBV4-1
J gene: TRBJ1-1
D gene: TRBD1
CDR3 DNA: TGCGCCAGCAGCCGCCTCGCCGGGACAGGGAACACTGAAGCTTTCTTT
CDR3 protein: CASSRLAGTGNTEAFF

clone size: -
V gene: TRBV6-1
J gene: TRBJ1-2
D gene: TRBD1
CDR3 DNA: TGTGCCAGCAACCGGGACAGGGGCATAGGAGGCTACACCTTC
CDR3 protein: CASNRDRGIGGYTF

clone size: -
V gene: TRBV10-3
J gene: TRBJ1-3
D gene: -
CDR3 DNA: TGTGCCATCCGAGGGCAGGGGAGAGGACACTCTGGAAACACCATATATTTT
CDR3 protein: CAIRGQGRGHSGNTIYF

clone size: -
V gene: TRBV10-2
J gene: TRBJ1-5
D gene: -
CDR3 DNA: TGCGCCAGCAGTGTTGAGTATAGCAATCAGCCCCAGCATTTT
CDR3 protein: CASSVEYSNQPQHF

clone size: once
V gene: TRBV6-6
J gene: TRBJ2-3
D gene: TRBD2
CDR3 DNA: TGTGCCAGCAGTTACCAAGGACTAGCGGGGGATGATACGCAGTATTTT
CDR3 protein: CASSYQGLAGDDTQYF

clone size: -
V gene: TRBV5-3
J gene: TRBJ2-1
D gene: -
CDR3 DNA: TGTGCCAGAAGCCTAAGGAGCCCCCATAATGAGCAGTTCTTC
CDR3 protein: CARSLRSPHNEQFF

clone size: -
V gene: TRBV4-1
J gene: TRBJ2-5
D gene: -
CDR3 DNA: TGCGCCAGCAGCCGCGGGCCAGAGGGAGAGACCCAGTACTTC
CDR3 protein: CASSRGPEGETQYF

clone size: few
V gene: TRBV6-6
J gene: TRBJ1-5
D gene: TRBD1
CDR3 DNA: TGTGCCAGCAGTTCCGGGACAGGGAACAATCAGCCCCAGCATTTT
CDR3 protein: CASSSGTGNNQPQHF

clone size: -
V gene: TRBV11-3
J gene: TRBJ2-3
D gene: -
CDR3 DNA: TGTGCCAGCAGCTTAGAGGGCAGGGATACAGATACGCAGTATTTT
CDR3 protein: CASSLEGRDTDTQYF

clone size: -
V gene: TRBV25-1
J gene: TRBJ1-1
D gene: TRBD1
CDR3 DNA: TGTGCCAGCAGAACGACAGGGAAGAACACTGAAGCTTTCTTT
CDR3 protein: CASRTTGKNTEAFF